The T cell receptor beta chain under discussion was sequenced for a study of T cells in Graves' hyperthyroidism and ophthalmopathy. It was at first hyperthyroidism diagnosis, before any ophthalmopathy symptoms, that the blood sample was taken. V lost 6 bases and J lost 11; bases outside the gene matches: 10. The CDR3 spans 13 residues. CDR1 is MNHEY and CDR2 is SVGAGI in the germline V gene. RNA transcripts served as the template for amplifying TCR beta CDR3 regions. Researchers ran a first-round RT-PCR on the TCR CDR3 using the HTBI primer set. Each CDR3 protein gets one entry after TCRdb re-called the multiplex PCR reads with MiXCR. The table records about 280,000 distinct CDR3 sequences, 25% to 30% of them present only once. This clonotype came up many times.

Sequenced sample: blood. The V and J genes are TRBV6-5 and TRBJ1-1; 9 bases fit TRBD1. The receptor was isolated from a middle-aged man with Graves' hyperthyroidism that later progressed to Graves' ophthalmopathy. CDR3 in amino acids: CASRKPGQGSAFF. In nucleotides, the CDR3 is TGTGCCAGCAGAAAACCGGGACAGGGTTCGGCTTTCTTT.